This T cell receptor beta chain derives from a study of T cell repertoires in cytomegalovirus infection. On the study more broadly: Based on public TCR beta signatures, there were indications of CMV infection and of a matching HLA type.

Study-wide findings and caveats: The study identified carriers of CMV plus the relevant HLA from cumulative public TCR beta family frequency. CMV-specific TCR beta clonotypes restricted by HLA-C were the ones dominating the ex vivo response.

The CDR3 runs 13 residues. Trimming pared 3 bases from V and 1 base from J, leaving 6 bases between. Per the germline V gene, CDR1 is LNHDA and CDR2 is SQIVND (reference sequence). This clonotype was seen at least ten times. Its target is not known. One entry per CDR3 protein results from TCRdb running MiXCR on the reads. The data show a few hundred thousand distinct CDR3 sequences, over 15% seen once. The sequence was collected from a human donor in good health (CMV status not recorded). Some clones in this sample may be carry-over from other donors' samples. The chain combines TRBV19 with TRBJ1-1; no reliable D call. The sample consisted of PBMCs. The CDR3 protein is CASSIGRNTEAFF. The CDR3 coding sequence is TGTGCCAGTAGTATTGGACGGAACACTGAAGCTTTCTTT.